This T cell receptor beta chain derives from a study of blood T cell repertoires in COVID-19 (TCRdb year 2020). Background on the whole study: Samples covering the acute and convalescent phases of COVID-19 were provided by collaborators in the United States, Italy and Spain. A freely available public database, intended as a resource for researchers studying the immune response to SARS-CoV-2, is where the repertoires were released. The prospective study material was composed of cDNA or gDNA derived from T cells, B-cell-depleted T cells, or PBMCs. The samples were drawn from two sources: the first 160 participants of the ongoing ImmuneRACE study, and fewer than 1,500 subjects contributed by 6 global collaborators. Where available, HLA class I and class II types were obtained from metadata supplied by the sample provider rather than from assay-based typing. The dataset comprised deeply sampled blood TCRbeta repertoires from subjects exposed to, actively infected with, or recovered from COVID-19. The sample metadata nearly always contained a de-identified subject ID, COVID-19 status, age in years and sex.

A remark on this clone: Its specific antigen is unknown. No qualities accompany the bases; no much larger clone lies one base away.

CDR1 MNHEY and CDR2 SVGAGI are derived from the germline V gene. Taken from cysteine to phenylalanine, the CDR3 has 14 residues. This entry keeps only the CDR3 DNA: 42 bases, framed from base 1. V lost 4 bases and J lost 1 base, and the count of bases not matched to a germline gene is 1. The paper's findings and limits, for the study overall: The amount of clinical and demographic metadata varied by source and participant and was provided uncurated.

One collaborating source in Seattle enrolled patients during active infection and followed them longitudinally through the course of disease. Whole blood was collected in K2EDTA tubes by collaborating institutions according to the institutions' own protocols. Collaborator samples were shipped for TCRbeta analysis as frozen whole blood, isolated PBMCs, or DNA extracted from either sample type. The immunoSEQ Assay, a bias-controlled multiplex PCR, was used to amplify TCRbeta CDR3 regions from genomic DNA. On the authors' methods: Within the assay, amplification of reference gene primers was used to estimate how many nucleated cells each sample contained. To quantify the absolute abundance of each unique TCRbeta CDR3 rearrangement, sequence reads were collapsed and filtered. For each sample, productive Simpson clonality was calculated by taking the square root of Simpson's diversity index across productive rearrangements. What TCRdb holds here is the immuneACCESS table cut down to in-frame rearrangements. Part of the clones is not present; checked against another copy, under half of the missing clones reflect an unresolved V gene, and the others are unexplained. Clone size and V and J calls were adopted from that table, with D and trimming inferred from the DNA. The sample table records hundreds of thousands of clones; just over 85% of these occur just once. The leading ten clones occupy roughly 10% of the sample.

This sequence originates from a man in his fifties or sixties with COVID-19, enrolled during active disease. The sequenced sample consisted of peripheral blood. This chain is built from TRBV6-5 and TRBJ1-3; 7 bases in the middle match TRBD1. For the CDR3, the sequence is CASSSTGSGNTIYF. Here is the DNA: TGTGCCAGCAGTTCGACAGGGTCTGGAAACACCATATATTTT.